This section outlines one TCR beta chain sequence together with its context. Its matching antigen is unknown. The PCR made use of 60 Vbeta and 13 Jbeta primers. TCRdb's copy holds only in-frame clones and misses some; the assay was immunoSEQ multiplex PCR. The sample yields around 100,000 clones, around four fifths seen once. CDR1 is SGDLS, CDR2 YYNGEE, per germline. The CDR3 runs to 15 residues. The ends were cut back, 4 bases at V and 1 base at J, with 14 bases in the middle. The data were obtained in a study of cytomegalovirus exposure and HLA in healthy donors. General study results and limits: Most TCR sequences were rare, but some public TCRs occurred in many donors. Some TCR beta chains (more than 150 of them) were listed as cytomegalovirus-associated. Immune exposure was documented only through CMV serostatus.

The source of this sequence is a man aged 40-49 years in good health and CMV-seronegative. The sample comprised PBMCs. The chain recombines TRBV9 with TRBJ2-5; TRBD1 might be the D (7 bases). CDR3 nucleotide sequence: TGTGCCAGCAGCCCCCAGGGGGGACCCCAAGAGACCCAGTACTTC. Translating it yields CASSPQGGPQETQYF. Full variable domain (remainder filled in from reference TRBV9 and TRBJ2-5): DSGVTQTPKHLITATGQRVTLRCSPRSGDLSVYWYQQSLDQGLQFLIQYYNGEERAKGNILERFSAQQFPDLHSELNLSSLELGDSALYFCASSPQGGPQETQYFGPGTRLLVL.